This T cell receptor (beta chain) was identified during a study of molecular identifiers for immune sequencing clone quantification. TCRdb fed the PCR reads into MiXCR, producing one record per CDR3 protein. The table records fewer than 350,000 distinct CDR3 sequences, about a fifth of them present only once. Study observations and caveats: Jurkat TCR RNA spiked in from one cell could reportedly be detected among about a million naive cells.

Regarding this clonotype: As yet, its antigen is unknown. A read error may be the cause here, since a much bigger clone is one base away.

Sorting isolated naive CD8 T cells as CD8+CD4-CCR7+CD45RA+ events. Sequenced input: naive CD8+ T cells from blood, with Jurkat cell RNA spiked in. The subset is: FACS-sorted CD8+CD4-CCR7+CD45RA+ naive T cells. The source of this sequence is a human donor in good health. Some libraries in this study had Jurkat cell RNA spiked in.

The CDR3 nucleotides read TGTGCCAGCAGCATGGACAGGTCCTACACAGATACGCAGTATTTT. Encoded protein: CASSMDRSYTDTQYF. The chain joins TRBV7-8 to TRBJ2-3, with 7 bases matching TRBD1. Trimming cost V 5 bases and J 2 bases; bases outside gene matches: 7. The CDR3 length is 15 residues. Germline lookup yields CDR1 SGHVS and CDR2 FQNEAQ.